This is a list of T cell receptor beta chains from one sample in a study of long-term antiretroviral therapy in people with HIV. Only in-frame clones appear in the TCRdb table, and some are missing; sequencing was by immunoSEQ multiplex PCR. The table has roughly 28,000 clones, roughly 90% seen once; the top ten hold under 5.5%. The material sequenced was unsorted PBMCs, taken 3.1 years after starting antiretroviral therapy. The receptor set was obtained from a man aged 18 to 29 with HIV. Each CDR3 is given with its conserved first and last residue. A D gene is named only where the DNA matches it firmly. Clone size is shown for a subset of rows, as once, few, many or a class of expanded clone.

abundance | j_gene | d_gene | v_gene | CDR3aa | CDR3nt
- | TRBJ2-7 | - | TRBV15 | CATSRETGMGAYEQYF | TGTGCCACCAGCAGGGAAACAGGGATGGGAGCCTACGAGCAGTACTTC
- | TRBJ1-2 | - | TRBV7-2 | CASGATYGYTF | TGTGCCAGTGGGGCAACTTATGGCTACACCTTC
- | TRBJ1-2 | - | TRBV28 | CASTGGANYGYTF | TGTGCCAGCACTGGCGGAGCTAACTATGGCTACACCTTC
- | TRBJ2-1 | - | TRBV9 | CASSVAPGGDEQFF | TGTGCCAGCAGCGTAGCCCCCGGTGGGGATGAGCAGTTCTTC
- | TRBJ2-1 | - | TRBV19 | CASSGSPTEQFF | TGTGCCAGTAGTGGGAGCCCCACTGAGCAGTTCTTC
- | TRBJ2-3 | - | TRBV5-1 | CASSFNGGADTQYF | TGCGCCAGCAGCTTTAACGGGGGCGCAGATACGCAGTATTTT
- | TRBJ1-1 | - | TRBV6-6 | CASIDEGDTEAFF | TGTGCCAGCATCGACGAGGGGGACACTGAAGCTTTCTTT
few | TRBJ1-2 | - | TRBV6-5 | CASSRGSGRGYTF | TGTGCCAGCAGCCGGGGGTCGGGGAGAGGCTACACCTTC
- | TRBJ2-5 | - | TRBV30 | CAWSLWGGGGTQYF | TGTGCCTGGAGTCTTTGGGGCGGCGGAGGAACCCAGTACTTC
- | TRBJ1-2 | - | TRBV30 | CAWSVSGGYGYTF | TGTGCCTGGAGTGTATCGGGGGGCTATGGCTACACCTTC
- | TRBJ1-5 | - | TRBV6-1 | CASSEYSSNQPQHF | TGTGCCAGCAGTGAATACAGTAGCAATCAGCCCCAGCATTTT
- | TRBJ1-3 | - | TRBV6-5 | CASSYGKYTGNTIYF | TGTGCCAGCAGTTACGGGAAATATACTGGAAACACCATATATTTT
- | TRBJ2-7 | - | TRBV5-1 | CASSLGNGVYEQYF | TGCGCCAGCAGCTTAGGTAACGGGGTGTACGAGCAGTACTTC
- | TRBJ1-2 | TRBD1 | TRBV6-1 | CASSSGTGVYGYTF | TGTGCCAGCTCCTCGGGGACAGGAGTATATGGCTACACCTTC
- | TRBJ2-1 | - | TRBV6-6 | CASSLTGSDEQFF | TGTGCCAGCAGTTTAACCGGGTCGGATGAGCAGTTCTTC
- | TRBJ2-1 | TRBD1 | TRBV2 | CASSERQGQYNEQFF | TGTGCCAGCAGTGAACGACAGGGGCAATACAATGAGCAGTTCTTC
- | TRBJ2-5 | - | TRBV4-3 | CASSQDMQTKTQYF | TGCGCCAGCAGCCAAGATATGCAGACTAAGACCCAGTACTTC
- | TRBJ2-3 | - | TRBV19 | CATSSTDTQYF | TGTGCCACTTCAAGCACAGATACGCAGTATTTT
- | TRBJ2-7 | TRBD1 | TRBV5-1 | CASGETGTGGSEQYF | TGCGCCAGCGGAGAAACCGGGACAGGGGGATCCGAGCAGTACTTC
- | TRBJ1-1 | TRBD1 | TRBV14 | CASSQIPRGQANTEAFF | TGTGCCAGCAGCCAAATCCCCCGCGGACAGGCGAACACTGAAGCTTTCTTT
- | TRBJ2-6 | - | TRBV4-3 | CASSQGGSGANVLTF | TGCGCCAGCAGCCAAGGGGGGTCTGGGGCCAACGTCCTGACTTTC
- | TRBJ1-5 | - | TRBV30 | CAWSGQSNQPQHF | TGTGCCTGGAGTGGACAGAGCAATCAGCCCCAGCATTTT
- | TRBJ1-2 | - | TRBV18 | CASSPRVRGPYGYTF | TGTGCCAGCTCACCACGGGTCCGGGGTCCCTATGGCTACACCTTC
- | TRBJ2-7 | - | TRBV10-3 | CAISEVSGRDEQYF | TGTGCCATCAGTGAGGTCTCGGGCAGGGACGAGCAGTACTTC
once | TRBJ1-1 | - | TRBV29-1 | CSVGGLVGVTEAFF | TGCAGCGTTGGGGGACTGGTCGGTGTAACTGAAGCTTTCTTT